These 30 T cell receptor beta chains came from one sample sequenced in a study. TCRdb reprocessed the 5' RACE reads via MiXCR and lists one record per CDR3 protein. The data show about 6,400 distinct CDR3 sequences, more than 50% seen once. The sequencing sample was made of tumor-infiltrating memory CD4+ T cells sorted from the breast tumor. As to subset: memory CD4+ T cells, CD4+CD45RO+CD25-. These receptors all stem from a female donor with breast cancer.

CDR3 region: CATSNLAGGFYEQYF. In DNA form, the CDR3 reads TGTGCCACCAGTAACCTAGCGGGAGGCTTCTACGAGCAGTACTTC. The chain employs TRBV15 and TRBJ2-7; 11 bases fit TRBD2. From germline, CDR1 is LNHNV and CDR2 YYDKDF (reference sequence). This CDR3 is 15 amino acids long. V was pared by 6 bases and J by 3 bases, with 7 bases of the junction left unmatched.

This chain uses TRBV5-1 with TRBJ2-1, with 9 bases matching TRBD2. V trimming: 7 bases; J trimming: 4 bases; junction bases outside the gene matches: 6. The germline V gene has CDR1 SGHRS and CDR2 YFSETQ. The CDR3 runs 14 residues. Written as DNA, the CDR3 is TGCGCCAGCTCGTTAGCGGGGGTATACAATGAGCAGTTCTTC. It yields the protein CASSLAGVYNEQFF. The full variable domain, rest sourced from reference TRBV5-1 and TRBJ2-1, is KAGVTQTPRYLIKTRGQQVTLSCSPISGHRSVSWYQQTPGQGLQFLFEYFSETQRNKGNFPGRFSGRQFSNSRSEMNVSTLELGDSALYLCASSLAGVYNEQFFGPGTRLTVL.

The V call is TRBV2, the J call TRBJ1-2, with TRBD1 identical over 7 bases. The germline gives CDR1 SNHLY, CDR2 FYNNEI. CDR3 length: 14 amino acids. Germline trimming cut 7 bases from V and 2 bases from J; bases unmatched to any gene: 7. CDR3 in amino acids: CASNRQGTNYGYTF. CDR3 DNA sequence: TGTGCCAGCAATAGACAGGGCACCAACTATGGCTACACCTTC. Looking up the rest from reference TRBV2 and TRBJ1-2 gives the full variable domain: EPEVTQTPSHQVTQMGQEVILRCVPISNHLYFYWYRQILGQKVEFLVSFYNNEISEKSEIFDDQFSVERPDGSNFTLKIRSTKLEDSAMYFCASNRQGTNYGYTFGSGTRLTVV.

The chain combines TRBV5-1 with TRBJ2-7; a possible D gene is TRBD1 (5 bases). CDR1 SGHRS and CDR2 YFSETQ come from the germline V gene. Between the trimmed V and J ends, which lost 7 bases and 5 bases, there was a span of 19 bases. The CDR3 spans 14 residues. CDR3 in amino acids: CASRALGASNEQYF. CDR3 nucleotide sequence: TGCGCCAGCCGAGCCCTAGGGGCGTCGAACGAGCAGTACTTC.

This chain connects TRBV12-3 or TRBV12-4 to TRBJ2-1, with a tentative D call TRBD2 (8 bases). The V gene lost 3 bases and the J gene lost 8 bases, with 14 bases spanning the gap. This CDR3 comprises 14 residues. CDR3 DNA: TGTGCCAGCAGTTTCGGGAGGGGGCTTGATGAGCAGTTCTTC. This translates into CASSFGRGLDEQFF.

This clonotype was counted a few times. J is TRBJ2-5 and V is TRBV7-6; perhaps TRBD1 as D (7 bases). The ends were cut back, 5 bases at V and 5 bases at J, with 12 bases in the middle. Germline V gene data show CDR1 as SGHVS and CDR2 as FNYEAQ. The CDR3 contains 13 residues. The CDR3 region is CASSGGTAETQYF. The DNA of the CDR3 is TGTGCCAGCAGCGGCGGGACAGCCGAGACCCAGTACTTC.

Worth noting for this clonotype: Germline is not matched at one junction end, which may reflect a read error. V usage is TRBV10-2 and J usage is TRBJ1-4; no reliable D call. This CDR3 has 14 residues. Looked up from germline, CDR1 is WSHSY and CDR2 is SAAADI. CDR3 nucleotides: TGTGCCATCAGTGAGTCGAGTGAAGATGAAAAACTGTTTTTT. Protein sequence: CAISESSEDEKLFF.

The chain recombines TRBV5-1 with TRBJ1-1, with 9 bases fitting TRBD1. Trimming removed 4 bases from V and 3 bases from J; junction bases left unmatched: 4. The germline gives CDR1 SGHRS, CDR2 YFSETQ. The CDR3 is 14 amino acids. CDR3 amino acids: CASSLTGGDTEAFF. Here the CDR3 DNA reads TGCGCCAGCAGCCTGACAGGGGGTGACACTGAAGCTTTCTTT.

The chain is built from TRBV12-3 or TRBV12-4 and TRBJ2-3; 8 nucleotides align to TRBD2. CDR3 length: 16 amino acids. Trimming took 2 bases from V and 4 from J; bases not matched to a gene: 8. This chain's CDR3 is CASSLSKAGVSDTQYF. The CDR3 DNA sequence: TGTGCCAGCAGTTTATCCAAAGCGGGGGTATCAGATACGCAGTATTTT.

The CDR3 region has the DNA TGCAGTGCCCCGGGACAGGGGCAATACGAGCAGTACTTC. It codes for CSAPGQGQYEQYF. J is TRBJ2-7 and V is TRBV20-1, with TRBD1 matching 10 bases. The germline gives CDR1 DFQATT, CDR2 SNEGSKA (reference sequence). CDR3 length: 13 residues. V trimming: 6 bases; J trimming: 4 bases; junction bases outside the gene matches: 6.

J is TRBJ1-2 and V is TRBV7-2; D not resolved. Germline assignment: CDR1 SGHTA and CDR2 FQGNSA. The CDR3 loop spans 14 amino acids. V was pared by 5 bases and J by 4 bases, with 14 bases between. In nucleotides, the CDR3 is TGTGCCAGCAGCCGACGAGTGGGTGTCTATGGCTACACCTTC. This codes for CASSRRVGVYGYTF.

For this clonotype: The junction and the germline gene differ at one end; a read error may be behind it. This chain links TRBV6-4 with TRBJ1-6; D not resolved. The CDR3 spans 13 residues. The V gene's germline CDR1 is MRHNA and CDR2 SNTAGT. DNA for the CDR3: TGTGCCATCAGTGAGTCGGGGAACTCACCCCTCCACTTT. Protein product: CAISESGNSPLHF.

V is TRBV20-1 and J is TRBJ1-4, with 9 bases aligning to TRBD1. Germline-derived CDR1 and CDR2 are DFQATT and SNEGSKA (reference sequence). The CDR3 runs 15 residues. V dropped 0 bases and J dropped 4; count of bases not matched to a gene: 3. Written as DNA, the CDR3 is TGCAGTGCTAGAGATTTGGACAGGGGTAATGAAAAACTGTTTTTT. Encoded protein: CSARDLDRGNEKLFF.

V is TRBV7-3 and J is TRBJ2-1; TRBD2 aligns across 15 bases. Trimming took 5 bases from V and 1 from J; bases not matched to a gene: 12. Germline CDR1 reads SGHTA; CDR2 reads FQGTGA. The CDR3 is made up of 20 amino acids. CDR3 loop: CASSNQGLAGGLSSYNEQFF. CDR3 DNA: TGTGCCAGCAGCAACCAAGGACTAGCGGGGGGGCTCTCGTCCTACAATGAGCAGTTCTTC.

V usage is TRBV7-3 and J usage is TRBJ2-3; D is perhaps TRBD1 or TRBD2 (5 bases each). In germline, CDR1 is SGHTA, CDR2 FQGTGA. The germline V and J ends were trimmed by 5 bases and 8 bases, with 17 bases remaining between them. The CDR3 length is 14 residues. CDR3 sequence reads: CASSLLAGTGTQYF. The CDR3 DNA follows: TGTGCCAGCAGCCTCCTGGCAGGGACGGGTACGCAGTATTTT.

This clonotype was picked up a small number of times. V usage is TRBV5-1 and J usage is TRBJ2-3, with 9 bases lining up with TRBD2. Trimming removed 4 bases from V and 3 bases from J; junction bases left unmatched: 9. The CDR3 runs 16 residues. Germline CDR1 is SGHRS and CDR2 is YFSETQ. CDR3 in DNA: TGCGCCAGCAGCACTCCTAGCGGGATGGGGACAGATACGCAGTATTTT. Its protein is CASSTPSGMGTDTQYF.

The chain joins TRBV20-1 to TRBJ2-5; 9 bases map to TRBD2. Germline V gives CDR1 DFQATT, CDR2 SNEGSKA (reference sequence). V shed 3 bases, J shed 4 bases, and the junction held 9 bases outside the gene matches. This CDR3 is built from 15 residues. CDR3 region: CSASLAGGSGETQYF. The CDR3 region has the DNA TGCAGTGCTAGTCTGGCGGGGGGGTCCGGAGAGACCCAGTACTTC.

This clonotype was recorded a few times. J is TRBJ1-6 and V is TRBV6-6, with a tentative D call TRBD1 (6 bases). V was cut by 6 bases and J by 10 bases, with 13 bases left in between. Per the germline V gene, CDR1 is MNHNY and CDR2 is SVGAGI (reference sequence). CDR3 size: 13 residues. The CDR3 reads CASRGALESPLHF. CDR3 DNA sequence: TGTGCCAGCAGGGGGGCCCTCGAATCACCCCTCCACTTT.

V gene TRBV11-1 combines with J gene TRBJ2-3; D is unresolved. CDR3 size: 15 residues. V dropped 5 bases and J dropped 0 bases, with 12 bases sitting between them. Germline values: CDR1 SGHAT, CDR2 FQDESV (reference sequence). The CDR3 DNA sequence: TGTGCCAGCAGCACCTGGTCGCAAAGCACAGATACGCAGTATTTT. This codes for CASSTWSQSTDTQYF.

This chain joins TRBV11-2 and TRBJ2-3; 12 positions match TRBD1. The CDR3 has 19 residues. V was pared by 4 bases and J by 4 bases, with 15 bases of the junction left unmatched. Germline loops: CDR1 SGHAT, CDR2 FQNNGV. CDR3 amino acids: CASSSHRAGGTGGADTQYF. In DNA, the CDR3 is TGTGCCAGCAGCTCACACCGGGCGGGGGGGACAGGGGGCGCAGATACGCAGTATTTT. The full variable domain, with the rest looked up from reference TRBV11-2 and TRBJ2-3, is EAGVAQSPRYKIIEKRQSVAFWCNPISGHATLYWYQQILGQGPKLLIQFQNNGVVDDSQLPKDRFSAERLKGVDSTLKIQPAKLEDSAVYLCASSSHRAGGTGGADTQYFGPGTRLTVL.

This chain connects TRBV11-2 to TRBJ2-7, with a possible D match to TRBD2 (6 bases). V gave up 5 bases and J gave up 6 bases, with 20 bases separating them. CDR3 length: 15 amino acids. The germline V gene encodes CDR1 SGHAT and CDR2 FQNNGV. CDR3 sequence: CASSPTGTLPVEQYF. The CDR3 nucleotides are TGTGCCAGCAGCCCGACCGGGACTCTCCCGGTCGAGCAGTACTTC.

The V gene is TRBV2, the J gene TRBJ2-1, with 10 nucleotides matching TRBD1. V lost 9 bases to trimming and J lost 5 bases; unmatched junction nucleotides: 7. CDR1 is SNHLY, CDR2 FYNNEI, per germline. There are 14 residues in the CDR3. DNA of the CDR3: TGTGCCAGTCTCTGGGGGACAGGGGACAATGAGCAGTTCTTC. It yields the protein CASLWGTGDNEQFF.

V gene TRBV2 combines with J gene TRBJ2-5, with unresolved D. Germline V gene data show CDR1 as SNHLY and CDR2 as FYNNEI. This CDR3 is 14 amino acids long. V was cut by 1 base and J by 1 base, with 7 bases left in between. The CDR3 region is CASSEGSIQETQYF. The DNA for the CDR3 is TGTGCCAGCAGTGAAGGGTCCATCCAAGAGACCCAGTACTTC.

This clonotype was picked up a small number of times. The V gene is TRBV5-1, the J gene TRBJ2-1; weak D call: TRBD2 (6 bases). The germline V and J ends were trimmed by 7 bases and 5 bases, with 16 bases remaining between them. Germline V CDR1 and CDR2: SGHRS, YFSETQ. This CDR3 spans 14 amino acids. The CDR3, as DNA: TGCGCCAGCGAACTGGGGACTGGAGACAATGAGCAGTTCTTC. Translated, it gives CASELGTGDNEQFF.

This chain joins TRBV5-1 and TRBJ2-5; maybe TRBD2 (5 bases). From germline, CDR1 is SGHRS and CDR2 YFSETQ. V lost 4 bases, J lost 4 bases, and 17 bases lay in between. The CDR3 consists of 15 residues. The CDR3 DNA reads TGCGCCAGCAGCCACGGGATAGCTGTGTTAGAGACCCAGTACTTC. Protein: CASSHGIAVLETQYF.

About this clonotype: The CDR3 end shows no conserved phenylalanine or tryptophan, and so a read error is likely. It is unclear where the CDR3 begins or ends on the DNA, so no DNA is shown, and the CDR3 is as TCRdb lists it. V usage is TRBV6-1 and J usage is TRBJ2-5; whether TRBD2, the table's D call, matches the DNA was not checked. The CDR3 sequence runs 11 residues, both termini included. Germline CDR1 reads MNHNS; CDR2 reads SASEGT. The CDR3 sequence: CASSDEDRAPV.

Here the CDR3 reads CASSFNGGATDTQYF. In nucleotides, the CDR3 is TGTGCCAGCAGCTTTAACGGAGGGGCCACAGATACGCAGTATTTT. V and J are TRBV7-2 and TRBJ2-3; the D gene is possibly TRBD2 (6 bases). There are 15 residues in the CDR3. Per the germline V gene, CDR1 is SGHTA and CDR2 is FQGNSA. Trimming removed 3 bases at V and 2 bases at J, with 12 bases between.

This chain joins TRBV5-1 and TRBJ2-5; possibly TRBD2 for D (6 bases). This CDR3 is 13 amino acids long. V shed 0 bases and J shed 3 bases, with 6 bases lying between them. CDR1 is SGHRS and CDR2 is YFSETQ in the germline V gene. CDR3 nucleotide sequence: TGCGCCAGCAGCTTGGGACTAGAAGAGACCCAGTACTTC. As protein: CASSLGLEETQYF.

This rearrangement joins TRBV5-1 to TRBJ2-7, with 8 bases matching TRBD2. J lost 2 bases, V lost 4 bases, and 5 bases had no gene match. CDR1 and CDR2 (germline): SGHRS, YFSETQ. The CDR3 extends over 14 amino acids. CDR3 bases: TGCGCCAGCAGCCCTAGCGGGCGAGCCTACGAGCAGTACTTC. Translated, it gives CASSPSGRAYEQYF.

The gene calls are TRBV5-1 and TRBJ2-5, with TRBD1 as a possible D gene (6 bases). Germline V gives CDR1 SGHRS, CDR2 YFSETQ. V lost 8 bases and J lost 4, with 12 bases in between. This CDR3 contains 12 residues. CDR3 coding DNA: TGCGCCAGAGGGGGTCCACGAGAGACCCAGTACTTC. It translates to CARGGPRETQYF.